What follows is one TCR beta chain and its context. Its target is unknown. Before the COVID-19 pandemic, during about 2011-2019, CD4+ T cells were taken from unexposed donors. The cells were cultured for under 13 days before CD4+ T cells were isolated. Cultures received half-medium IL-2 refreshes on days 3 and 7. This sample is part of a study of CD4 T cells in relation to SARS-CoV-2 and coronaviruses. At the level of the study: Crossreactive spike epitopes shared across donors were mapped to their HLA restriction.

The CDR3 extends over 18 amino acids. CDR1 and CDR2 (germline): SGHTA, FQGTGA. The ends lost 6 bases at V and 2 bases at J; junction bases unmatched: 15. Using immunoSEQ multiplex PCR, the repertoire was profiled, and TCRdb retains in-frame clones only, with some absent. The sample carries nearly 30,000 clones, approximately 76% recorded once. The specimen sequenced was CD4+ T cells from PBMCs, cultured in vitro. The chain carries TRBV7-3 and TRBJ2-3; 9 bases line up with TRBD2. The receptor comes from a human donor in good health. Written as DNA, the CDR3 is TGTGCCAGCAGTGTTATTAGCGGGAGAATCGGCTTCACAGATACGCAGTATTTT. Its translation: CASSVISGRIGFTDTQYF.